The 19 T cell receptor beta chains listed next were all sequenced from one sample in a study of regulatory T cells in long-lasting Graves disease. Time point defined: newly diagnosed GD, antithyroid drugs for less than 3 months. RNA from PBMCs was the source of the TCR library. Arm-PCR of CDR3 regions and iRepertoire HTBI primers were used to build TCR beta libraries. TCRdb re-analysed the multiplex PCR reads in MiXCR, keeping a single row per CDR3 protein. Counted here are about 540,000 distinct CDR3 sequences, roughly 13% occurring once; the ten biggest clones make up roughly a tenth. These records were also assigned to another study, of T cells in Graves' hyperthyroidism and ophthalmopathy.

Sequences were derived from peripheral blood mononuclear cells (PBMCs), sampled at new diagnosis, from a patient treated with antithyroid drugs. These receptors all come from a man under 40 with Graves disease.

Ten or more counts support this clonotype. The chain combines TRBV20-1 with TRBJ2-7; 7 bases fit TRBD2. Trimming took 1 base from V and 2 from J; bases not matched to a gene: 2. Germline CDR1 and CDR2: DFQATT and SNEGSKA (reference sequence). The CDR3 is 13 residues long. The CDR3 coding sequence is TGCAGTGCTAGAGGGGACTACACCTACGAGCAGTACTTC. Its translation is CSARGDYTYEQYF.

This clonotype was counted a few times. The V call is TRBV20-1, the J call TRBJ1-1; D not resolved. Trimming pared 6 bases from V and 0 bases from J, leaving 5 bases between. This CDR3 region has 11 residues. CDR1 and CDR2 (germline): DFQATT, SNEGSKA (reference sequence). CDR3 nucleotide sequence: TGCAGTGCCTTAATGAACACTGAAGCTTTCTTT. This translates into CSALMNTEAFF.

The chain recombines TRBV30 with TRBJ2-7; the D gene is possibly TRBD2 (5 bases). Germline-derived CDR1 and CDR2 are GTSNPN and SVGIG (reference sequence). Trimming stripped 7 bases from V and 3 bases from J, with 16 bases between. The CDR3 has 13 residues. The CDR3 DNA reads TGTGCCTCGTGGGCGGGTGAAGTCTACGAGCAGTACTTC. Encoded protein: CASWAGEVYEQYF.

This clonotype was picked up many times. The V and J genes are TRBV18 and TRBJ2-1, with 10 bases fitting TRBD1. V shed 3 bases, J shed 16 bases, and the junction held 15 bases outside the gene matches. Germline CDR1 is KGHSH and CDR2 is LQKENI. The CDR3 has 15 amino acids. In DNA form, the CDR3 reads TGTGCCAGCTCACCCGGGACAGGGGAATTTGTTGCCTTCTTCTTC. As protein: CASSPGTGEFVAFFF. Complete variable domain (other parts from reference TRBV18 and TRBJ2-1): NAGVMQNPRHLVRRRGQEARLRCSPMKGHSHVYWYRQLPEEGLKFMVYLQKENIIDESGMPKERFSAEFPKEGPSILRIQQVVRGDSAAYFCASSPGTGEFVAFFFGPGTRLTVL.

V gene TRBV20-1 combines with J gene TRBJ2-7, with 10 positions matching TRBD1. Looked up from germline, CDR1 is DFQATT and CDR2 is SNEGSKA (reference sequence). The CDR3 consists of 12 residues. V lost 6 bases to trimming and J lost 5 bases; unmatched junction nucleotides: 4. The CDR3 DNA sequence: TGCAGTGCCCCGACAGGGGGCAACGAGCAGTACTTC. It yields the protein CSAPTGGNEQYF.

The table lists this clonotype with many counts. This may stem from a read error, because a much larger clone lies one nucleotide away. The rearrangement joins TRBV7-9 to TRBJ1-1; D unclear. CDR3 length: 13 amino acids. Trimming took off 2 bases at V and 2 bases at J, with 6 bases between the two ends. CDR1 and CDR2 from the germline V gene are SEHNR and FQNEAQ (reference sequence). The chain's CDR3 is CASSLMDNTEAFF. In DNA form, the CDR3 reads TGTGCCAGCAGCTTAATGGATAACACTGAAGCTTTCTTT.

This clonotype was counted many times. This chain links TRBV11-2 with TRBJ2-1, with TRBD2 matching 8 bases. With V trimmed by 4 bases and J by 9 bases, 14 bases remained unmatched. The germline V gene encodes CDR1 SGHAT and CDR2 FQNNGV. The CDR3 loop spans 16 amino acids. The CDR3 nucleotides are TGTGCCAGCAGCTACACCGGGACTAGAATTTTGGGTGAGCAGTTCTTC. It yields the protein CASSYTGTRILGEQFF.

The chain's CDR3 is CASSVGGRALEQYF. The CDR3 DNA follows: TGTGCCAGCAGCGTCGGCGGGAGGGCCCTCGAGCAGTATTTT. The chain has TRBV9 and TRBJ2-3, with TRBD2 matching over 9 bases. CDR3 length: 14 amino acids. Trimming took 2 bases from V and 11 from J; bases not matched to a gene: 9. Germline CDR1 SGDLS, CDR2 YYNGEE.

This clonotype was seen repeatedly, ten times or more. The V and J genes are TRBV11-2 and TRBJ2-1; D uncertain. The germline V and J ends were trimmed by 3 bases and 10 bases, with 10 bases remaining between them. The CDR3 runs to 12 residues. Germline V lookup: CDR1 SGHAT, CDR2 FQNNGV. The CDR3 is CASSFWYTEQFF. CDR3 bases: TGTGCCAGCAGCTTCTGGTACACGGAGCAGTTCTTC.

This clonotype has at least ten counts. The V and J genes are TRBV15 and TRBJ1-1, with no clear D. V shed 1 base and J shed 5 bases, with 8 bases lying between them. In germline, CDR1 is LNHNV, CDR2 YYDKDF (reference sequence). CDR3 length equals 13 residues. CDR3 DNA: TGTGCCACCAGCAGAGCAACGACGACTGAAGCTTTCTTT. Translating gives CATSRATTTEAFF.

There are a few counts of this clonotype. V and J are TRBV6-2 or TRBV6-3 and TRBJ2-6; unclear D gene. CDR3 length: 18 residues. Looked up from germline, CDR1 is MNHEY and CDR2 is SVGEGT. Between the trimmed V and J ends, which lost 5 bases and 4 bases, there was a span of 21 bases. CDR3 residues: CASSLPQAQVEGANVLTF. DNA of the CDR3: TGTGCCAGCAGTCTACCTCAGGCCCAGGTCGAGGGGGCCAACGTCCTGACTTTC.

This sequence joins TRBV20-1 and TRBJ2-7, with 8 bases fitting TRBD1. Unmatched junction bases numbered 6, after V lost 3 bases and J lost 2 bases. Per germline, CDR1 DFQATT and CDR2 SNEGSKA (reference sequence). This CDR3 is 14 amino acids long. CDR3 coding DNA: TGCAGTGCTAGGCAGGACAGGGATACCTACGAGCAGTACTTC. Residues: CSARQDRDTYEQYF.

The CDR3 region has the DNA TGCAGTGCTAGAGTGTGGAGGGGGCCCGGGGCTTTCTTT. Residues: CSARVWRGPGAFF. The V and J genes are TRBV20-1 and TRBJ1-1, with 7 bases that match TRBD1. The V and J ends lost 1 base and 11 bases, in that order; junction bases with no gene match: 10. The germline V gene encodes CDR1 DFQATT and CDR2 SNEGSKA (reference sequence). The CDR3 runs to 13 residues.

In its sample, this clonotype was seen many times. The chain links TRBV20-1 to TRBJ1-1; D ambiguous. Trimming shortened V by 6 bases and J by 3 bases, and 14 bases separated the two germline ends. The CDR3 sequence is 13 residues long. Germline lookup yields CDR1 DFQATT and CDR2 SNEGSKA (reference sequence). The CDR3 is CSAIRPEDTEAFF. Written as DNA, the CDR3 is TGCAGTGCCATCAGACCAGAGGACACTGAAGCTTTCTTT.

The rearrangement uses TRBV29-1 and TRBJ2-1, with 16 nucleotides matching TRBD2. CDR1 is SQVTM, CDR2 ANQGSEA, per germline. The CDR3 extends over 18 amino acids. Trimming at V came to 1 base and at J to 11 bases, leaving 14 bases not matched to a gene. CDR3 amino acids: CSVEGGHGTSGRADKQFF. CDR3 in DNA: TGCAGCGTTGAAGGGGGACACGGGACTAGCGGGAGGGCCGATAAGCAGTTCTTC.

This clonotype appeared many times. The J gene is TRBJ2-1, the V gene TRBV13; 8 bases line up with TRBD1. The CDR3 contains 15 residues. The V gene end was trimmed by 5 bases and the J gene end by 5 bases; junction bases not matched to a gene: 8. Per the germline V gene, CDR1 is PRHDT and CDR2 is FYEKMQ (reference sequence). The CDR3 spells CASSIRDRLDNEQFF. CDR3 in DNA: TGTGCCAGCAGCATCCGGGACAGGCTTGACAATGAGCAGTTCTTC. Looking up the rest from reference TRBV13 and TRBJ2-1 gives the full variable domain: AAGVIQSPRHLIKEKRETATLKCYPIPRHDTVYWYQQGPGQDPQFLISFYEKMQSDKGSIPDRFSAQQFSDYHSELNMSSLELGDSALYFCASSIRDRLDNEQFFGPGTRLTVL.

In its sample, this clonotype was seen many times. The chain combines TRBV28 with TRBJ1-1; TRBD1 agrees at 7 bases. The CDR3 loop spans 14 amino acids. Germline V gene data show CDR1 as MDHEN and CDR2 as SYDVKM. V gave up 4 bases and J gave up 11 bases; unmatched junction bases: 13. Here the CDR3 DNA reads TGTGCCAGCAGTTGGAGGGGGCGGCTAAGGGAGGCTTTCTTT. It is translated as CASSWRGRLREAFF. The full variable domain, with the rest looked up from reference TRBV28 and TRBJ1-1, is DVKVTQSSRYLVKRTGEKVFLECVQDMDHENMFWYRQDPGLGLRLIYFSYDVKMKEKGDIPEGYSVSREKKERFSLILESASTNQTSMYLCASSWRGRLREAFFGQGTRLTVV.

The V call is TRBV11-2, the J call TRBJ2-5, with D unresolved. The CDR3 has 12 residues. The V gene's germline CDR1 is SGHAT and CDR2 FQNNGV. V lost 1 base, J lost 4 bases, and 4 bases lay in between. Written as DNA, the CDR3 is TGTGCCAGCAGCTTAGTCACAGAGACCCAGTACTTC. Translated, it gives CASSLVTETQYF.

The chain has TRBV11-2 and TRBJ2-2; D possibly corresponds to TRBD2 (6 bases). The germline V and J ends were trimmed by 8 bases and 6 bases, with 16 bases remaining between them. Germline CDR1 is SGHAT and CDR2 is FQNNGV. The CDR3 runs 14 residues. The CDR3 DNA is TGTGCCAGCCGGGGGACTCGGTTCCCCGGGGAGCTGTTTTTT. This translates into CASRGTRFPGELFF.